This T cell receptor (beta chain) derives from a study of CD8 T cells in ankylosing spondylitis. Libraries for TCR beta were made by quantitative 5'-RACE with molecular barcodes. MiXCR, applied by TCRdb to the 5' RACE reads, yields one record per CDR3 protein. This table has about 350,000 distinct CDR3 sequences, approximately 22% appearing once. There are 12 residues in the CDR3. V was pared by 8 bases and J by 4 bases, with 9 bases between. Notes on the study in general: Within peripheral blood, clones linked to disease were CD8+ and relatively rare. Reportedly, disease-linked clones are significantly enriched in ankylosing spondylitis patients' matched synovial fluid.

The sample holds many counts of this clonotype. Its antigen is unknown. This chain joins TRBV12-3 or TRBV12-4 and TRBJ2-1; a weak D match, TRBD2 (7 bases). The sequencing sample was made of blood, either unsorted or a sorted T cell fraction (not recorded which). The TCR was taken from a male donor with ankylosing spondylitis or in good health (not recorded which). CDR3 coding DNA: TGTGCCAGCGGGGGGGCGTACAATGAGCAGTTCTTC. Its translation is CASGGAYNEQFF.